What follows describes a single TCR beta chain. Its antigen remains unidentified. The record originates from a study of cytomegalovirus exposure and HLA in healthy donors. Sequencing was performed with immunoSEQ multiplex PCR; in TCRdb, only in-frame clones are kept and a portion is missing. The data contain 85,000 to 130,000 clones, approximately 90% of them seen just once; the ten biggest clones take up more than 1.5%. Study-wide results and limits: Listed as cytomegalovirus-associated were 150 to 200 TCR beta chains. Using the classifier, cytomegalovirus status was reportedly diagnosed with high specificity and sensitivity. In the 120 validation repertoires, approximately 94% of cluster scores exceeded 0, per a later analysis.

V lost 5 bases to trimming and J lost 6 bases, with 14 bases between them. Germline V gene lookup returns CDR1 SEHNR and CDR2 FQNEAQ (reference sequence). This CDR3 has 14 residues. The sequenced sample was PBMCs. The TCR sequence derives from a woman aged 18 to 35 in good health and CMV-seropositive. The rearrangement links TRBV7-9 to TRBJ1-5, with TRBD1 as a possible D gene (5 bases). CDR3 sequence: CASSLGGVGQPQHF. Here the CDR3 DNA reads TGTGCCAGCAGCCTTGGAGGGGTGGGTCAGCCCCAGCATTTT. The complete variable domain, with remaining parts taken from reference TRBV7-9 and TRBJ1-5, reads DTGVSQNPRHKITKRGQNVTFRCDPISEHNRLYWYRQTLGQGPEFLTYFQNEAQLEKSRLLSDRFSAERPKGSFSTLEIQRTEQGDSAMYLCASSLGGVGQPQHFGDGTRLSIL.